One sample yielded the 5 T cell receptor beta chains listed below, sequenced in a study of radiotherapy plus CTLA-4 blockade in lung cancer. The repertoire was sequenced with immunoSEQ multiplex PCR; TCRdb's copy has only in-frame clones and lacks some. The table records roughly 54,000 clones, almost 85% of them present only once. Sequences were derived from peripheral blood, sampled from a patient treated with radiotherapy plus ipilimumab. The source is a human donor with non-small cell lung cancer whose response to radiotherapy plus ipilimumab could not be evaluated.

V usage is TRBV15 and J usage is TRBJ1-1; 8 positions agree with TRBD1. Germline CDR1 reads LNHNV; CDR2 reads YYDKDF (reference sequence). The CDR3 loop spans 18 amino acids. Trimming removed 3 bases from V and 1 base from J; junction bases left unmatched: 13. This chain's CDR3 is CATSSGGSRGQTNTEAFF. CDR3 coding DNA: TGTGCCACCAGCAGTGGAGGTAGCAGGGGGCAGACGAACACTGAAGCTTTCTTT.

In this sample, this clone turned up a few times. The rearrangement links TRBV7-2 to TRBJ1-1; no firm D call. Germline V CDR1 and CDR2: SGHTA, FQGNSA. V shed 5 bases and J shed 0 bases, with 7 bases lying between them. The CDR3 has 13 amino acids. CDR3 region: CASSHGVNTEAFF. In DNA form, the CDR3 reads TGTGCCAGCAGCCACGGGGTGAACACTGAAGCTTTCTTT.

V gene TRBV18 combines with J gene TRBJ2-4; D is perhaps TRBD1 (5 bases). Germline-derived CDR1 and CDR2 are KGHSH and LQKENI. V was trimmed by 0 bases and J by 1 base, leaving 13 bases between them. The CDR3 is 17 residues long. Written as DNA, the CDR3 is TGTGCCAGCTCACCACCACCCAGGGTGATCGCCAAAAACATTCAGTACTTC. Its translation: CASSPPPRVIAKNIQYF. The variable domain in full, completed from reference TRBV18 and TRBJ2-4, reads NAGVMQNPRHLVRRRGQEARLRCSPMKGHSHVYWYRQLPEEGLKFMVYLQKENIIDESGMPKERFSAEFPKEGPSILRIQQVVRGDSAAYFCASSPPPRVIAKNIQYFGAGTRLSVL.

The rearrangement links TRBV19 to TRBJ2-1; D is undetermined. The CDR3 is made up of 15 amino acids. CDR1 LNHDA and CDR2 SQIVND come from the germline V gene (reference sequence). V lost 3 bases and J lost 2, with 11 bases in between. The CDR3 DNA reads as TGTGCCAGTAGTATTTGGGCAAGCCCCTACAATGAGCAGTTCTTC. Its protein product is CASSIWASPYNEQFF.

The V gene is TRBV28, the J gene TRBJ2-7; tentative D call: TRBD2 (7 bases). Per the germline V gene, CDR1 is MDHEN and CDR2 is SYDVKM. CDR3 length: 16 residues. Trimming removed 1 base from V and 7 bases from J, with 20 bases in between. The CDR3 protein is CASSLLSAGGLGEQYF. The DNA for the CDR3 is TGTGCCAGCAGTTTATTATCAGCCGGGGGGCTGGGAGAGCAGTACTTC.